Sequencing of this T cell receptor beta chain was carried out in a study of blood T cell repertoires in COVID-19. The wider study: The analysed material was cDNA or gDNA that came from T cells, B-cell-depleted T cells, or PBMCs.

Methods used by the authors: Cell counts per sample came from amplifying reference gene primers. Here immunoSEQ multiplex PCR was the method, and the copy in TCRdb shows in-frame clones only, minus some. That table is the source of V, J and clone size, and D and trimming were worked out from the DNA. The profile covers some 200,000 clones, with roughly 82% appearing a single time and 10% to 15% taken by the ten largest. The study assigned cohorts using participant-reported clinical history. Resolution of symptoms, clearance, or two negative PCRs was present in recovered Cohort 3 donors. Germline V gives CDR1 LNHDA, CDR2 SQIVND (reference sequence). The CDR3 is made up of 14 amino acids. The V and J ends lost 10 bases and 1 base respectively, with 16 bases between them.

The chain has TRBV19 and TRBJ1-1; no firm D call. The specimen was PBMCs or T cells enriched from blood (not recorded which). The receptor was isolated from a man between 35 and 55 years old who had recovered from COVID-19. As DNA, the CDR3 is TGTGCCACCAAGATGGTACACCCGAACACTGAAGCTTTCTTT. The encoded protein is CATKMVHPNTEAFF. Based on the CDR3 plus reference TRBV19 and TRBJ1-1, the full variable domain is DGGITQSPKYLFRKEGQNVTLSCEQNLNHDAMYWYRQDPGQGLRLIYYSQIVNDFQKGDIAEGYSVSREKKESFPLTVTSAQKNPTAFYLCATKMVHPNTEAFFGQGTRLTVV.